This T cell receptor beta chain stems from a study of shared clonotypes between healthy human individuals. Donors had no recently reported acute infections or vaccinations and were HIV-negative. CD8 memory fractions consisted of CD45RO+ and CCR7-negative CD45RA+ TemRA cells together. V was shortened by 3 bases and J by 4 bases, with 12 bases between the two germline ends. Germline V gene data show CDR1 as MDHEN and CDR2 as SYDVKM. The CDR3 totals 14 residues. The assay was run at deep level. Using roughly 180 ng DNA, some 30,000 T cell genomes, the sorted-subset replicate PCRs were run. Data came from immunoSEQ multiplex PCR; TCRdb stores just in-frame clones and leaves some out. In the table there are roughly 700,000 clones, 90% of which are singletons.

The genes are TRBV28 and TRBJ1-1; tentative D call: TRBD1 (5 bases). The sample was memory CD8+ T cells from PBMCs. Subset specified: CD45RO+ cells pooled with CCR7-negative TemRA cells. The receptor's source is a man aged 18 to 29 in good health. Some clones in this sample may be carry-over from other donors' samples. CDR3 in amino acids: CASSFSTRGTEAFF. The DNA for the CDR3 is TGTGCCAGCAGTTTTTCCACGAGGGGCACTGAAGCTTTCTTT. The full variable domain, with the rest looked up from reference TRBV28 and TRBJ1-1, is DVKVTQSSRYLVKRTGEKVFLECVQDMDHENMFWYRQDPGLGLRLIYFSYDVKMKEKGDIPEGYSVSREKKERFSLILESASTNQTSMYLCASSFSTRGTEAFFGQGTRLTVV.